These T cell receptor beta chains were read from a single sample in a study of PD-L1 blockade in urothelial cancer. Sequencing was performed with immunoSEQ multiplex PCR; in TCRdb, only in-frame clones are kept and a portion is missing. Of 53,000 or so clones in the sample, approximately 86% are singletons; the top ten hold 15% to 20%. The material sequenced was PBMCs, taken around atezolizumab (anti-PD-L1) treatment. These receptor sequences come from a man between 60 and 75 years old with urothelial cancer. Each CDR3 is given with its conserved first and last residue. A D gene is named only where the DNA matches it firmly. Only some rows state a clone size, as once, few, many or a class for expanded clones.

j_gene: TRBJ1-5
abundance: -
d_gene: -
v_gene: TRBV19
CDR3aa: CASSSGQGRTNQPQHF
CDR3nt: TGTGCCAGTAGCAGTGGGCAGGGGAGAACAAATCAGCCCCAGCATTTT

j_gene: TRBJ2-1
abundance: -
d_gene: -
v_gene: TRBV6-1
CDR3aa: CASSASGTTGFF
CDR3nt: TGTGCCAGCAGTGCCTCCGGGACGACAGGGTTCTTC

j_gene: TRBJ1-2
abundance: -
d_gene: -
v_gene: TRBV6-6
CDR3aa: CASSYGGDYGYTF
CDR3nt: TGTGCCAGCAGTTACGGCGGCGACTATGGCTACACCTTC

j_gene: TRBJ2-7
abundance: -
d_gene: -
v_gene: TRBV6-5
CDR3aa: CASSYREQGPYEQYF
CDR3nt: TGTGCCAGCAGTTACCGTGAACAGGGTCCCTACGAGCAGTACTTC

j_gene: TRBJ1-4
abundance: -
d_gene: -
v_gene: TRBV19
CDR3aa: CASREGLNEKLFF
CDR3nt: TGTGCCAGTAGGGAGGGCCTAAATGAAAAACTGTTTTTT

j_gene: TRBJ2-1
abundance: -
d_gene: TRBD2
v_gene: TRBV5-1
CDR3aa: CASSLGDYINEQFF
CDR3nt: TGCGCCAGCAGCTTGGGGGACTATATTAATGAGCAGTTCTTC

j_gene: TRBJ2-7
abundance: -
d_gene: -
v_gene: TRBV7-2
CDR3aa: CASSRPDRSYEQYF
CDR3nt: TGTGCCAGCAGCCGACCTGACAGGAGTTACGAGCAGTACTTC

j_gene: TRBJ2-7
abundance: -
d_gene: -
v_gene: TRBV5-1
CDR3aa: CASSPNTEQYF
CDR3nt: TGCGCCAGCAGCCCTAATACCGAGCAGTACTTC

j_gene: TRBJ2-7
abundance: -
d_gene: TRBD2
v_gene: TRBV2
CDR3aa: CASRITSGYEQYF
CDR3nt: TGTGCCAGCAGGATCACTAGCGGCTACGAGCAGTACTTC

j_gene: TRBJ2-6
abundance: -
d_gene: -
v_gene: TRBV18
CDR3aa: CASSPLKPGANVLTF
CDR3nt: TGTGCCAGCTCACCGCTAAAACCTGGGGCCAACGTCCTGACTTTC

j_gene: TRBJ2-1
abundance: -
d_gene: -
v_gene: TRBV7-2
CDR3aa: CASSLDSPSWNEQFF
CDR3nt: TGTGCCAGCAGCCTGGACTCGCCGTCGTGGAATGAGCAGTTCTTC

j_gene: TRBJ2-3
abundance: -
d_gene: -
v_gene: TRBV9
CDR3aa: CASSVGTSPTDTQYF
CDR3nt: TGTGCCAGCAGCGTAGGCACTAGTCCCACAGATACGCAGTATTTT

j_gene: TRBJ2-5
abundance: -
d_gene: -
v_gene: TRBV4-1
CDR3aa: CASRHTGPGETQYF
CDR3nt: TGCGCCAGCAGACACACAGGGCCGGGAGAGACCCAGTACTTC

j_gene: TRBJ2-2
abundance: -
d_gene: -
v_gene: TRBV7-9
CDR3aa: CASSTYTGELFF
CDR3nt: TGTGCCAGCAGCACTTACACCGGGGAGCTGTTTTTT

j_gene: TRBJ1-2
abundance: -
d_gene: -
v_gene: TRBV7-9
CDR3aa: CASNSQEFNNYGYTF
CDR3nt: TGTGCCAGCAACTCACAGGAATTCAATAACTATGGCTACACCTTC

j_gene: TRBJ2-1
abundance: -
d_gene: TRBD2
v_gene: TRBV9
CDR3aa: CASSPGLAEHNEQFF
CDR3nt: TGTGCCAGCAGCCCGGGACTAGCGGAGCACAATGAGCAGTTCTTC

j_gene: TRBJ2-5
abundance: -
d_gene: TRBD2
v_gene: TRBV11-2
CDR3aa: CASKLAGTFQETQYF
CDR3nt: TGTGCCAGCAAACTAGCGGGTACCTTTCAAGAGACCCAGTACTTC

j_gene: TRBJ1-1
abundance: -
d_gene: -
v_gene: TRBV11-3
CDR3aa: CASSLDGDITEAFF
CDR3nt: TGTGCCAGCAGCTTAGATGGGGACATCACTGAAGCTTTCTTT

j_gene: TRBJ2-5
abundance: -
d_gene: -
v_gene: TRBV2
CDR3aa: CASSGIAVKETQYF
CDR3nt: TGTGCCAGCAGTGGAATAGCGGTTAAAGAGACCCAGTACTTC

j_gene: TRBJ1-1
abundance: once
d_gene: TRBD1
v_gene: TRBV7-8
CDR3aa: CASSLVRTGNTEAFF
CDR3nt: TGTGCCAGCAGCTTAGTGAGGACAGGGAACACTGAAGCTTTCTTT

j_gene: TRBJ1-3
abundance: once
d_gene: -
v_gene: TRBV5-4
CDR3aa: CASSLGRSSGNTIYF
CDR3nt: TGTGCCAGCAGCTTGGGCCGGTCCTCTGGAAACACCATATATTTT

j_gene: TRBJ1-1
abundance: -
d_gene: -
v_gene: TRBV6-5
CDR3aa: CASSGVWTENTEAFF
CDR3nt: TGTGCCAGCAGTGGAGTTTGGACAGAGAACACTGAAGCTTTCTTT

j_gene: TRBJ2-6
abundance: -
d_gene: TRBD2
v_gene: TRBV27
CDR3aa: CASSWSGGGANVLTF
CDR3nt: TGTGCCAGCAGTTGGTCGGGAGGTGGGGCCAACGTCCTGACTTTC

j_gene: TRBJ2-5
abundance: -
d_gene: -
v_gene: TRBV9
CDR3aa: CASSVGGQETQYF
CDR3nt: TGTGCCAGCAGCGTCGGGGGCCAAGAGACCCAGTACTTC

j_gene: TRBJ2-3
abundance: -
d_gene: -
v_gene: TRBV7-6
CDR3aa: CASSLFLDTQYF
CDR3nt: TGTGCCAGCAGCCTTTTCCTGGATACGCAGTATTTT

j_gene: TRBJ2-3
abundance: -
d_gene: TRBD2
v_gene: TRBV30
CDR3aa: CACGSGLAGGGTDTQYF
CDR3nt: TGTGCCTGTGGCTCGGGACTAGCGGGGGGCGGAACAGATACGCAGTATTTT

j_gene: TRBJ2-5
abundance: -
d_gene: -
v_gene: TRBV9
CDR3aa: CASSSPVGRETQYF
CDR3nt: TGTGCCAGCAGCTCTCCTGTAGGGAGGGAGACCCAGTACTTC

j_gene: TRBJ1-6
abundance: once
d_gene: TRBD1
v_gene: TRBV28
CDR3aa: CASSLYRGHSPLHF
CDR3nt: TGTGCCAGCAGTTTATACAGGGGGCATTCACCCCTCCACTTT

j_gene: TRBJ2-7
abundance: -
d_gene: -
v_gene: TRBV19
CDR3aa: CASRMTGPPYEQYF
CDR3nt: TGTGCCAGTAGGATGACAGGACCCCCCTACGAGCAGTACTTC

j_gene: TRBJ2-1
abundance: -
d_gene: TRBD2
v_gene: TRBV7-3
CDR3aa: CASSWGLAGVKDNEQFF
CDR3nt: TGTGCCAGCAGCTGGGGACTAGCGGGAGTAAAAGACAATGAGCAGTTCTTC

j_gene: TRBJ1-1
abundance: -
d_gene: -
v_gene: TRBV27
CDR3aa: CASSFLVGVGNTEAFF
CDR3nt: TGTGCCAGCAGTTTCTTGGTGGGAGTCGGGAACACTGAAGCTTTCTTT

j_gene: TRBJ1-2
abundance: -
d_gene: -
v_gene: TRBV19
CDR3aa: CASSIGEDYGYTF
CDR3nt: TGTGCCAGTAGTATAGGAGAGGACTATGGCTACACCTTC

j_gene: TRBJ2-2
abundance: once
d_gene: -
v_gene: TRBV7-7
CDR3aa: CASSLDSGLGTGELFF
CDR3nt: TGTGCTAGCAGCTTAGATTCGGGTTTGGGCACCGGGGAGCTGTTTTTT

j_gene: TRBJ2-2
abundance: -
d_gene: TRBD2
v_gene: TRBV11-3
CDR3aa: CASSLGGRGTGELFF
CDR3nt: TGTGCCAGCAGCTTGGGCGGGAGGGGCACCGGGGAGCTGTTTTTT

j_gene: TRBJ2-3
abundance: -
d_gene: TRBD1
v_gene: TRBV7-3
CDR3aa: CASSQDRGGTDTQYF
CDR3nt: TGTGCCAGCAGCCAGGACAGGGGTGGCACAGATACGCAGTATTTT

j_gene: TRBJ2-2
abundance: -
d_gene: TRBD1
v_gene: TRBV5-4
CDR3aa: CASSLDRGRTGELFF
CDR3nt: TGTGCCAGCAGCTTGGACAGGGGGAGGACCGGGGAGCTGTTTTTT

j_gene: TRBJ2-3
abundance: -
d_gene: TRBD2
v_gene: TRBV13
CDR3aa: CASRLAGAGGYTQYF
CDR3nt: TGTGCCAGCAGGTTAGCGGGAGCTGGCGGATATACGCAGTATTTT

j_gene: TRBJ2-5
abundance: -
d_gene: -
v_gene: TRBV29-1
CDR3aa: CSVEGRGILGETQYF
CDR3nt: TGCAGCGTTGAGGGTCGGGGGATCCTGGGGGAGACCCAGTACTTC

j_gene: TRBJ1-4
abundance: -
d_gene: -
v_gene: TRBV2
CDR3aa: CASRSGTGGEKLFF
CDR3nt: TGTGCCAGCAGATCCGGGACTGGTGGAGAAAAACTGTTTTTT

j_gene: TRBJ1-3
abundance: -
d_gene: TRBD1
v_gene: TRBV28
CDR3aa: CASSRTGTNGNTIYF
CDR3nt: TGTGCCAGCAGCCGGACAGGAACCAATGGAAACACCATATATTTT

j_gene: TRBJ1-5
abundance: -
d_gene: TRBD1
v_gene: TRBV4-1
CDR3aa: CASSPRDSWNQPQHF
CDR3nt: TGCGCCAGCAGCCCGAGGGACAGTTGGAATCAGCCCCAGCATTTT

j_gene: TRBJ1-2
abundance: -
d_gene: TRBD1
v_gene: TRBV7-9
CDR3aa: CASSWDRDSAYTF
CDR3nt: TGTGCCAGCAGCTGGGACAGAGACTCTGCCTACACCTTC

j_gene: TRBJ2-7
abundance: -
d_gene: -
v_gene: TRBV19
CDR3aa: CASSQDSRKQYF
CDR3nt: TGTGCCAGTAGTCAGGACAGTAGGAAGCAGTACTTC

j_gene: TRBJ2-3
abundance: -
d_gene: -
v_gene: TRBV11-2
CDR3aa: CASSPPQDTQYF
CDR3nt: TGTGCCAGCAGTCCCCCTCAGGATACGCAGTATTTT

j_gene: TRBJ1-2
abundance: -
d_gene: TRBD1
v_gene: TRBV29-1
CDR3aa: CSVREYRGLGYGYTF
CDR3nt: TGCAGCGTGAGAGAATACAGGGGGCTAGGCTATGGCTACACCTTC

j_gene: TRBJ2-7
abundance: -
d_gene: -
v_gene: TRBV27
CDR3aa: CASRQKKDWTAWEGEQYF
CDR3nt: TGTGCCAGCAGGCAGAAGAAGGATTGGACAGCTTGGGAGGGAGAGCAGTACTTC

j_gene: TRBJ2-2
abundance: -
d_gene: TRBD2
v_gene: TRBV6-4
CDR3aa: CASRTGTSGTGELFF
CDR3nt: TGTGCCAGCAGAACCGGGACTAGCGGGACCGGGGAGCTGTTTTTT

j_gene: TRBJ2-2
abundance: -
d_gene: -
v_gene: TRBV5-1
CDR3aa: CASSLRRGAGELFF
CDR3nt: TGCGCCAGCAGCTTGCGTCGCGGGGCCGGGGAGCTGTTTTTT

j_gene: TRBJ2-1
abundance: -
d_gene: -
v_gene: TRBV11-3
CDR3aa: CASSITGTKNNEQFF
CDR3nt: TGTGCCAGCAGTATTACGGGTACAAAGAACAATGAGCAGTTCTTC

j_gene: TRBJ2-7
abundance: -
d_gene: TRBD2
v_gene: TRBV28
CDR3aa: CASSRRGVYEQYF
CDR3nt: TGTGCCAGCAGCCGCCGGGGGGTCTACGAGCAGTACTTC

j_gene: TRBJ2-7
abundance: -
d_gene: TRBD1
v_gene: TRBV28
CDR3aa: CAGAPGQGRIEQYF
CDR3nt: TGTGCCGGGGCTCCGGGACAGGGACGGATCGAGCAGTACTTC

j_gene: TRBJ1-1
abundance: -
d_gene: TRBD1
v_gene: TRBV28
CDR3aa: CASSSLDDRGTEAFF
CDR3nt: TGTGCCAGCAGTTCTCTAGATGACAGGGGCACTGAAGCTTTCTTT

j_gene: TRBJ1-5
abundance: -
d_gene: -
v_gene: TRBV4-1
CDR3aa: CASSHPGGADQPQHF
CDR3nt: TGCGCCAGCAGCCATCCGGGGGGGGCAGATCAGCCCCAGCATTTT

j_gene: TRBJ1-2
abundance: -
d_gene: TRBD1
v_gene: TRBV5-4
CDR3aa: CASSLTPGQGVDGYTF
CDR3nt: TGTGCCAGCAGCTTAACGCCGGGACAGGGAGTGGATGGCTACACCTTC

j_gene: TRBJ2-1
abundance: -
d_gene: TRBD1
v_gene: TRBV27
CDR3aa: CASSLLGQGTNNEQFF
CDR3nt: TGTGCCAGCAGTTTATTGGGACAGGGGACCAACAATGAGCAGTTCTTC

j_gene: TRBJ2-2
abundance: -
d_gene: -
v_gene: TRBV19
CDR3aa: CASRETGNTGELFF
CDR3nt: TGTGCCAGTAGAGAGACTGGAAACACCGGGGAGCTGTTTTTT

j_gene: TRBJ1-5
abundance: -
d_gene: -
v_gene: TRBV5-8
CDR3aa: CASSFQARQPQHF
CDR3nt: TGTGCCAGCAGCTTTCAAGCCAGGCAGCCCCAGCATTTT

j_gene: TRBJ1-5
abundance: -
d_gene: TRBD1
v_gene: TRBV19
CDR3aa: CASRNPATGAFSNQPQHF
CDR3nt: TGTGCCAGTAGAAACCCCGCGACAGGGGCTTTTAGCAATCAGCCCCAGCATTTT

j_gene: TRBJ1-3
abundance: -
d_gene: TRBD1
v_gene: TRBV9
CDR3aa: CASSPRPGTDSSGNTIYF
CDR3nt: TGTGCCAGCAGCCCTCGTCCCGGGACAGATTCTTCTGGAAACACCATATATTTT

j_gene: TRBJ2-7
abundance: -
d_gene: TRBD1
v_gene: TRBV7-8
CDR3aa: CASSLGTGGPYEQYF
CDR3nt: TGTGCCAGCAGCTTAGGGACAGGGGGACCCTACGAGCAGTACTTC